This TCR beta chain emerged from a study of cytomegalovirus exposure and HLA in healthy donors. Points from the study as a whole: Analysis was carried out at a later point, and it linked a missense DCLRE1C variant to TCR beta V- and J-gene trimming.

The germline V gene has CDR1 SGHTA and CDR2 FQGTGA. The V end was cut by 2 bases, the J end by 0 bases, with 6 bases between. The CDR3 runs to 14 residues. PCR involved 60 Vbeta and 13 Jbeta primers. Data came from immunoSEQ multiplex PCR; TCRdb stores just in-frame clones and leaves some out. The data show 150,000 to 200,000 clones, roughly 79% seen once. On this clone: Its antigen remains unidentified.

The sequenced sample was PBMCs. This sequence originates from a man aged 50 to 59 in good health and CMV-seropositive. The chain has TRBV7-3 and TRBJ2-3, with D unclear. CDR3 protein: CASSLDSSTDTQYF. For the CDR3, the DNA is TGTGCCAGCAGCTTAGACTCCAGCACAGATACGCAGTATTTT.